These 18 T cell receptor beta chains share one sample of origin, sequenced in a study of OX40 agonist ivuxolimab in advanced cancers. Sequencing used immunoSEQ multiplex PCR; TCRdb keeps in-frame clones, though not all of them. The sample lists more than 55,000 clones, approximately 90% seen once, with roughly 8.2% in the top ten. Sample: CD4+ or CD8+ T cells sorted from blood, taken in a trial of the OX40 agonist ivuxolimab. These receptors originate from an adult with an advanced solid tumor such as melanoma, head and neck, liver or kidney cancer.

This rearrangement joins TRBV9 to TRBJ2-7; D is perhaps TRBD1 (6 bases). Per germline, CDR1 SGDLS and CDR2 YYNGEE. The CDR3 is 13 amino acids. V lost 2 bases to trimming and J lost 5 bases, with 11 bases between them. The DNA of the CDR3 is TGTGCCAGCAGCGTTTCACAGGGTAACGAGCAGTACTTC. The encoded protein is CASSVSQGNEQYF. Full variable domain (outside the CDR3, taken from reference TRBV9 and TRBJ2-7): DSGVTQTPKHLITATGQRVTLRCSPRSGDLSVYWYQQSLDQGLQFLIQYYNGEERAKGNILERFSAQQFPDLHSELNLSSLELGDSALYFCASSVSQGNEQYFGPGTRLTVT.

The V gene is TRBV6-1, the J gene TRBJ1-4, with 9 bases that match TRBD1. The CDR3 contains 14 residues. V lost 6 bases to trimming and J lost 8 bases; unmatched junction nucleotides: 7. Looked up from germline, CDR1 is MNHNS and CDR2 is SASEGT. In DNA, the CDR3 is TGTGCCAGCAGATTGGACAGGGGTAGAGAAAAACTGTTTTTT. Translated: CASRLDRGREKLFF.

This clone was seen a handful of times. The chain is built from TRBV6-6 and TRBJ2-5; the match to TRBD2 covers 8 bases. This CDR3 region has 13 residues. Germline CDR1 MNHNY, CDR2 SVGAGI (reference sequence). Trimming at V came to 10 bases and at J to 5 bases, leaving 9 bases not matched to a gene. CDR3 nucleotide sequence: TGTGCCACCAACACGGGAGGGAGGGAGACCCAGTACTTC. It yields the protein CATNTGGRETQYF.

The chain couples TRBV18 to TRBJ1-5; D is possibly TRBD1 (5 bases). V was clipped by 3 bases and J by 3 bases, with 12 bases between them. Looked up from germline, CDR1 is KGHSH and CDR2 is LQKENI. CDR3 length: 15 amino acids. For the CDR3, the DNA is TGTGCCAGCTCACCCGGGAGGGGCCACAATCAGCCCCAGCATTTT. Encoded protein: CASSPGRGHNQPQHF. The full variable domain, in which reference TRBV18 and TRBJ1-5 provide the parts outside the CDR3, is NAGVMQNPRHLVRRRGQEARLRCSPMKGHSHVYWYRQLPEEGLKFMVYLQKENIIDESGMPKERFSAEFPKEGPSILRIQQVVRGDSAAYFCASSPGRGHNQPQHFGDGTRLSIL.

The J gene is TRBJ2-1, the V gene TRBV5-4; 7 nucleotides line up with TRBD2. The CDR3 is 15 amino acids. Germline values: CDR1 SGHNT, CDR2 YYREEE (reference sequence). Losses at the gene ends were 4 bases for V and 5 bases for J; bases not matched to a gene: 9. The CDR3 spells CASSVGLERDNEQFF. The CDR3, as DNA: TGTGCCAGCAGCGTAGGACTAGAACGGGACAATGAGCAGTTCTTC.

This chain joins TRBV5-1 and TRBJ1-1; no definite D call. Trimming pared 4 bases from V and 0 bases from J, leaving 10 bases between. The CDR3 consists of 14 residues. The germline V gene has CDR1 SGHRS and CDR2 YFSETQ. The DNA of the CDR3 is TGCGCCAGCAGCGCGGACGGTTTGAACACTGAAGCTTTCTTT. It codes for CASSADGLNTEAFF.

The chain uses TRBV15 and TRBJ2-1; 8 bases line up with TRBD2. Losses at the gene ends were 1 base for V and 4 bases for J; bases not matched to a gene: 3. The CDR3 runs to 15 residues. In germline, CDR1 is LNHNV, CDR2 YYDKDF (reference sequence). CDR3 protein: CATSRGGGTYNEQFF. The CDR3 region has the DNA TGTGCCACCAGCAGAGGCGGGGGGACGTACAATGAGCAGTTCTTC.

The genes are TRBV18 and TRBJ1-6; a weak D match, TRBD1 (5 bases). The germline V gene has CDR1 KGHSH and CDR2 LQKENI. This CDR3 is 13 amino acids long. V lost 3 bases and J 10 bases, leaving 10 bases between the germline ends. The CDR3 DNA follows: TGTGCCAGCTCACCCTCCAGGGAATCACCCCTCCACTTT. Translation gives CASSPSRESPLHF.

The V and J genes are TRBV6-1 and TRBJ2-2; D remains ambiguous. The germline CDR1 and CDR2 sequences are MNHNS and SASEGT. This CDR3 has 14 amino acids. V was clipped by 6 bases and J by 2 bases, with 10 bases between them. The CDR3 sequence: CASRASGNTGELFF. As DNA, the CDR3 is TGTGCCAGCAGGGCCTCAGGAAACACCGGGGAGCTGTTTTTT.

V gene TRBV5-8 combines with J gene TRBJ1-2; D not resolved. Germline values: CDR1 SGHTS, CDR2 YDEGEE. The CDR3 loop spans 15 amino acids. Trimming pared 4 bases from V and 7 bases from J, leaving 20 bases between. In DNA, the CDR3 is TGTGCCAGCAGCCTTCTCGGGGAGATGGCGGCTGGCTACACCTTC. The encoded protein is CASSLLGEMAAGYTF.

The gene calls are TRBV5-1 and TRBJ2-3; a weak D match, TRBD2 (5 bases). Germline V lookup: CDR1 SGHRS, CDR2 YFSETQ. Trimming removed 0 bases from V and 1 base from J, with 9 bases in between. CDR3 length: 15 amino acids. CDR3 sequence: CASSLVGSGTDTQYF. CDR3 nucleotides: TGCGCCAGCAGCTTGGTTGGTAGCGGCACAGATACGCAGTATTTT.

A single count supports this clone. The chain combines TRBV7-9 with TRBJ2-2; D gene ambiguous. CDR3 length equals 15 residues. Deletions cut 6 bases from V and 0 bases from J, with 11 bases between. Per the germline V gene, CDR1 is SEHNR and CDR2 is FQNEAQ (reference sequence). This chain's CDR3 is CASRSVPPNTGELFF. DNA of the CDR3: TGTGCCAGCAGGAGCGTTCCTCCGAACACCGGGGAGCTGTTTTTT. The full variable domain, rest sourced from reference TRBV7-9 and TRBJ2-2, is DTGVSQNPRHKITKRGQNVTFRCDPISEHNRLYWYRQTLGQGPEFLTYFQNEAQLEKSRLLSDRFSAERPKGSFSTLEIQRTEQGDSAMYLCASRSVPPNTGELFFGEGSRLTVL.

The chain recombines TRBV18 with TRBJ2-1; D gene uncertain. This CDR3 region has 14 residues. In germline, CDR1 is KGHSH, CDR2 LQKENI. The germline V and J ends were trimmed by 0 bases and 7 bases, with 10 bases remaining between them. The DNA of the CDR3 is TGTGCCAGCTCACCACCGTACGATACTAATGAGCAGTTCTTC. It yields the protein CASSPPYDTNEQFF.

V is TRBV30 and J is TRBJ2-5; a possible D gene is TRBD1 (6 bases). CDR1 and CDR2 (germline): GTSNPN, SVGIG (reference sequence). This CDR3 region has 15 residues. V was shortened by 3 bases and J by 1 base, with 15 bases between the two germline ends. The CDR3 region has the DNA TGTGCCTGGAGCCCAGGGGAAATTGCCCAAGAGACCCAGTACTTC. It translates to CAWSPGEIAQETQYF.

The chain links TRBV7-6 to TRBJ2-5, with a weak D call TRBD1 (5 bases). Per germline, CDR1 SGHVS and CDR2 FNYEAQ. With 1 base removed from V and 5 bases from J, the gap between germline ends came to 8 bases. The CDR3 totals 13 residues. The CDR3 spells CASSLGGWETQYF. Here the CDR3 DNA reads TGTGCCAGCAGCTTAGGGGGCTGGGAGACCCAGTACTTC. The full variable domain, rest sourced from reference TRBV7-6 and TRBJ2-5, is GAGVSQSPRYKVTKRGQDVALRCDPISGHVSLYWYRQALGQGPEFLTYFNYEAQQDKSGLPNDRFSAERPEGSISTLTIQRTEQRDSAMYRCASSLGGWETQYFGPGTRLLVL.

The chain combines TRBV5-4 with TRBJ1-3; D is uncertain. The CDR3 contains 13 residues. Trimming cost V 4 bases and J 1 base, with 6 bases left between them. CDR1 and CDR2 from the germline V gene are SGHNT and YYREEE (reference sequence). The CDR3 region is CASSVRSGNTIYF. CDR3 DNA sequence: TGTGCCAGCAGCGTAAGGTCTGGAAACACCATATATTTT.

The J gene is TRBJ1-2, the V gene TRBV25-1, with D tentatively TRBD1 (5 bases). The length of the CDR3 is 15 residues. The germline V gene encodes CDR1 MGHDK and CDR2 SYGVNS. Trimming cost V 0 bases and J 6 bases, with 14 bases left between them. The CDR3 bases are TGTGCCAGCAGTGAATATGGGGGATTCGCTAATGGCTACACCTTC. Its translation is CASSEYGGFANGYTF.

The rearrangement links TRBV11-2 to TRBJ1-1; D unclear. Germline CDR1 is SGHAT and CDR2 is FQNNGV. Trimming removed 5 bases at V and 0 bases at J, with 7 bases between. This CDR3 spans 13 amino acids. CDR3 DNA sequence: TGTGCCAGCAGCCCCTACATGAACACTGAAGCTTTCTTT. Translation: CASSPYMNTEAFF.